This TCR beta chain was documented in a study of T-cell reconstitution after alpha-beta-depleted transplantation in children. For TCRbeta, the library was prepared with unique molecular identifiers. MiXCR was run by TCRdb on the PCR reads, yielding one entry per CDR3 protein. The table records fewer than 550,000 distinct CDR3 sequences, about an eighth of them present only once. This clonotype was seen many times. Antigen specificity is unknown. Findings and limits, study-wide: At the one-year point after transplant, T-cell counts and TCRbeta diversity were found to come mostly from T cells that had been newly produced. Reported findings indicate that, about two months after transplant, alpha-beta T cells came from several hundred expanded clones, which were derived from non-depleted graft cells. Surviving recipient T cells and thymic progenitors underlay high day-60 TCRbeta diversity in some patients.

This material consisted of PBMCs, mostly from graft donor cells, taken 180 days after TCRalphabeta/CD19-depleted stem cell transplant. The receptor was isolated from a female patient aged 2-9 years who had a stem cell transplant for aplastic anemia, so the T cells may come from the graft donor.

The CDR3 spells CASSGGTGGHYEQYV. DNA for the CDR3: TGTGCCAGCAGCGGCGGGACAGGGGGTCACTACGAGCAGTACGTC. The chain combines TRBV5-6 with TRBJ2-7; 11 bases agree with TRBD1. The V gene end was trimmed by 4 bases and the J gene end by 3 bases; junction bases not matched to a gene: 6. The germline CDR1 and CDR2 sequences are SGHDT and YYEEEE. The CDR3 contains 15 residues.